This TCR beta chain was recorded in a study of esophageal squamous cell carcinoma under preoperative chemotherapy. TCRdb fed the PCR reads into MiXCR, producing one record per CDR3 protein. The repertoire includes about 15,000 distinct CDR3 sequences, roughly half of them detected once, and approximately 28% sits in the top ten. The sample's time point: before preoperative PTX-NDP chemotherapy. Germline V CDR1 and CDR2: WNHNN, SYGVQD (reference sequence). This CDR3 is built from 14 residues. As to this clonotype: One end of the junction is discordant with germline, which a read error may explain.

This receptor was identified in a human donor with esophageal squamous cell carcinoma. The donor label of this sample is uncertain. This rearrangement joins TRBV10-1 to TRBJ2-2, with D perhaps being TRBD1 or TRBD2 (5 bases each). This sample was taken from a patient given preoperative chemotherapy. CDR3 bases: TGCGCCAGCTCCGGGACCATCAGCACCGGGGAGCAGTTTTTT. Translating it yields CASSGTISTGEQFF.